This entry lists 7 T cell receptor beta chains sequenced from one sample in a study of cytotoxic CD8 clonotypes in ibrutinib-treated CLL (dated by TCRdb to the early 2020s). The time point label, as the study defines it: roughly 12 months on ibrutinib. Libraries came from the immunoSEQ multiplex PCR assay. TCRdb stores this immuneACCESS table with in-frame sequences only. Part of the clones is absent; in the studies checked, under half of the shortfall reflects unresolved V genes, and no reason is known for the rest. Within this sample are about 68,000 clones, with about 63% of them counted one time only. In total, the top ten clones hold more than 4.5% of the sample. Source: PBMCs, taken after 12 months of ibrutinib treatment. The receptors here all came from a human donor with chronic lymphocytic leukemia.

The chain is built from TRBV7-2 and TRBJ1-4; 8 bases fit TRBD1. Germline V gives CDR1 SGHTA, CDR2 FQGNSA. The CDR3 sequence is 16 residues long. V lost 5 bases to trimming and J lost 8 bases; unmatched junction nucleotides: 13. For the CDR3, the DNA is TGTGCCAGCAGCCAACGCATGGGACAGGTTGGAGAAAAACTGTTTTTT. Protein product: CASSQRMGQVGEKLFF.

CDR3 protein: CASSPGGSYNEQFF. CDR3 sequence (DNA): TGTGCCAGTAGTCCCGGGGGCTCCTACAATGAGCAGTTCTTC. The chain uses TRBV19 and TRBJ2-1, with a tentative D call TRBD2 (6 bases). The CDR3 loop spans 14 amino acids. Germline V gives CDR1 LNHDA, CDR2 SQIVND (reference sequence). V was shortened by 5 bases and J by 0 bases, with 8 bases between the two germline ends.

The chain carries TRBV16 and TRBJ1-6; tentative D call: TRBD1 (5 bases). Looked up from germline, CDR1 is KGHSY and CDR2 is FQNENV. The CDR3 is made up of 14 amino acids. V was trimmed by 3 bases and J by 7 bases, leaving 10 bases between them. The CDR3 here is CASSHRGVNSPLHF. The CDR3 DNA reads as TGTGCCAGCAGCCACCGGGGGGTGAATTCACCCCTCCACTTT.

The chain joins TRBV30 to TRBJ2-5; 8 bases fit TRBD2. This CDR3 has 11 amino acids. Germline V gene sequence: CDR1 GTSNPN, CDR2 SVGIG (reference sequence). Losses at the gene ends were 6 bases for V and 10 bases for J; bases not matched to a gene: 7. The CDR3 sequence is CACPKGTSQYF. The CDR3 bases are TGTGCCTGTCCGAAGGGGACTAGCCAGTACTTC. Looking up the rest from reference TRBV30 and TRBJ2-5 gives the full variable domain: SQTIHQWPATLVQPVGSPLSLECTVEGTSNPNLYWYRQAAGRGLQLLFYSVGIGQISSEVPQNLSASRPQDRQFILSSKKLLLSDSGFYLCACPKGTSQYFGPGTRLLVL.

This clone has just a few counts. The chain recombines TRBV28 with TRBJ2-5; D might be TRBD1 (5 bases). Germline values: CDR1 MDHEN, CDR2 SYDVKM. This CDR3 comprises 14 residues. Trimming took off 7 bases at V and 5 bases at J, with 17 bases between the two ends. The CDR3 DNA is TGTGCCAGCAAGCGCTTGACAGTGGAGGAGACCCAGTACTTC. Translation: CASKRLTVEETQYF.

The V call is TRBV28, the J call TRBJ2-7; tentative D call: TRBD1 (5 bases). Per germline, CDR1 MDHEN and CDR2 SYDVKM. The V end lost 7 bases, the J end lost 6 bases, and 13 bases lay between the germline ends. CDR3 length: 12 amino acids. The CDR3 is CASNNRYGEQYF. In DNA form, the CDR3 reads TGTGCCAGCAATAACAGGTACGGCGAGCAGTACTTC.

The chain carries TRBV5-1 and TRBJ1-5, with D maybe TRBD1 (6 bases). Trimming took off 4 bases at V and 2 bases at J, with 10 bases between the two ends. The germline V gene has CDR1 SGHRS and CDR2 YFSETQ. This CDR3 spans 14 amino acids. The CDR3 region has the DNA TGCGCCAGCAGCCCTGCAGGGGGCAATCAGCCCCAGCATTTT. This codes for CASSPAGGNQPQHF.